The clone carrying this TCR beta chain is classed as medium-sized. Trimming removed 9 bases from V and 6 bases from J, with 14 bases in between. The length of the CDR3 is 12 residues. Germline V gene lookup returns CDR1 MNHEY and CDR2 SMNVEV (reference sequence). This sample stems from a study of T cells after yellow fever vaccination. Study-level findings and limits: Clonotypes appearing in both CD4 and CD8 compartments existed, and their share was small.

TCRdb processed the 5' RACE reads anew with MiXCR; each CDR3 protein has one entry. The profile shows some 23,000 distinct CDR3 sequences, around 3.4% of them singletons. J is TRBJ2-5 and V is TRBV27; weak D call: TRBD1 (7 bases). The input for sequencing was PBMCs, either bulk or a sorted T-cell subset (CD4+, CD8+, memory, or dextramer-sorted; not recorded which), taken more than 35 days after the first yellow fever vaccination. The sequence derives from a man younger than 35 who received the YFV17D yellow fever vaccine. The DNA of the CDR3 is TGTGCCAGTGGACGGAGGGGGCAGACCCAGTACTTC. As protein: CASGRRGQTQYF.